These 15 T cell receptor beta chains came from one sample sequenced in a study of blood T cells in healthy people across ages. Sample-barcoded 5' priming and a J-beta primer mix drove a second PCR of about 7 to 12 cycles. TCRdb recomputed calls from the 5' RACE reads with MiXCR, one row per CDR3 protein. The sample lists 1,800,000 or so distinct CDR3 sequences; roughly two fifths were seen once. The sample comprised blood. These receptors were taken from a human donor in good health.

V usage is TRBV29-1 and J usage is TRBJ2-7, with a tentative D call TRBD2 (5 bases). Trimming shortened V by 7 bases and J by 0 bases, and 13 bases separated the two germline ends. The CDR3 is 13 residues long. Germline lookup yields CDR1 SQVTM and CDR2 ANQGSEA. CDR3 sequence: CSATHGDSYEQYF. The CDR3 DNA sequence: TGCAGCGCCACCCACGGGGACTCCTACGAGCAGTACTTC.

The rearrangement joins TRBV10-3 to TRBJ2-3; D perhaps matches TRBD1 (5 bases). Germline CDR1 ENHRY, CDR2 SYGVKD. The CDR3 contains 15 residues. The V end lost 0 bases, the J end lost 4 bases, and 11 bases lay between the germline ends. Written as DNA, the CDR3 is TGTGCCATCAGTGAGTCGAAGGGGTCCTCAGATACGCAGTATTTT. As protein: CAISESKGSSDTQYF.

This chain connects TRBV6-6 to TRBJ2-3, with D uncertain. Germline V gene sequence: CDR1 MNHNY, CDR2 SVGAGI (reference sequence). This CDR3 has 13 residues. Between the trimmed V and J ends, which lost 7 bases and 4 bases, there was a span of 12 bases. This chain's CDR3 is CASTPLRPDTQYF. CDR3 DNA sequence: TGTGCCAGCACACCTCTACGGCCAGATACGCAGTATTTT.

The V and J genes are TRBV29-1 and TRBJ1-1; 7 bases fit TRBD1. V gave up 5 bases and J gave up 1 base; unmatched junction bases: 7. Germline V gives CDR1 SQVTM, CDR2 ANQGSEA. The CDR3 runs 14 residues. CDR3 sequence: CSVRTGSTNTEAFF. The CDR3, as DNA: TGCAGCGTTCGGACAGGTTCAACGAACACTGAAGCTTTCTTT.

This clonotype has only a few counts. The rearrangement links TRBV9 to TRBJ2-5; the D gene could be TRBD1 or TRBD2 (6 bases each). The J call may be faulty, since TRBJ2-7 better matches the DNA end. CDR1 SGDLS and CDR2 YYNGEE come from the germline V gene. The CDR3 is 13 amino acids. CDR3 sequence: CASSVGGRYEQYF. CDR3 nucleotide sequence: TGTGCCAGCAGCGTTGGGGGGCGGTACGAGCAGTACTTC.

CDR3 residues: CSAVGTELSYEQYF. CDR3 in DNA: TGCAGCGCAGTTGGGACAGAGCTCTCCTACGAGCAGTACTTC. The chain uses TRBV29-1 and TRBJ2-7, with 7 bases lining up with TRBD1. Per the germline V gene, CDR1 is SQVTM and CDR2 is ANQGSEA. V trimming: 7 bases; J trimming: 0 bases; junction bases outside the gene matches: 9. This CDR3 is built from 14 residues.

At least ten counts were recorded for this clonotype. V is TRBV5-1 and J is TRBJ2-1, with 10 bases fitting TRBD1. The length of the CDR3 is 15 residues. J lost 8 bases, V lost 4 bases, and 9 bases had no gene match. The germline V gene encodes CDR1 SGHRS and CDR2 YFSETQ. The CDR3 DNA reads TGCGCCAGCAGCCCGGACAGGGGGTCTGGGGATGAGCAGTTCTTC. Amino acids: CASSPDRGSGDEQFF.

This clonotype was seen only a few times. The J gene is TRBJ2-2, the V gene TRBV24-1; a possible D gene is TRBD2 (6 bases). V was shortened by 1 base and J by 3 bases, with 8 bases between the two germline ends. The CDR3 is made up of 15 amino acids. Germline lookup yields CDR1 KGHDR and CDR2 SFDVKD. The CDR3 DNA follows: TGTGCCACCAGTGATTTCGCGGGGCACACCGGGGAGCTGTTTTTT. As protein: CATSDFAGHTGELFF.

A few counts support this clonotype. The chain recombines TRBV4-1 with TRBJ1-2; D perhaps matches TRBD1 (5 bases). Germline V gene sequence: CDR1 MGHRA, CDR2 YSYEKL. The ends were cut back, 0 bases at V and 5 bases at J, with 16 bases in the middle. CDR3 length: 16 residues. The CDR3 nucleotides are TGCGCCAGCAGCCAAGATGGGTCGGGACTCCTTTATGGCTACACCTTC. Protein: CASSQDGSGLLYGYTF.

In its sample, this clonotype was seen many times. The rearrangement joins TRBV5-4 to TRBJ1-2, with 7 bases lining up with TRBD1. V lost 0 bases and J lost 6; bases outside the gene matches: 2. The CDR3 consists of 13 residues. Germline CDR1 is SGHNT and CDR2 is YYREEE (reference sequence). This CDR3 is CASSLDRGHGYTF. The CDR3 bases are TGTGCCAGCAGCTTGGACAGGGGCCATGGCTACACCTTC.

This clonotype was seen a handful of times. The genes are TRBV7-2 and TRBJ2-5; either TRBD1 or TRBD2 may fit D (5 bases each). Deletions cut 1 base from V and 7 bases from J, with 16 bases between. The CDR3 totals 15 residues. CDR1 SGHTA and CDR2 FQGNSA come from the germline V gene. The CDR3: CASSLGDPRFGTQYF. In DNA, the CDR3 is TGTGCCAGCAGCTTAGGGGACCCGAGATTTGGGACCCAGTACTTC.

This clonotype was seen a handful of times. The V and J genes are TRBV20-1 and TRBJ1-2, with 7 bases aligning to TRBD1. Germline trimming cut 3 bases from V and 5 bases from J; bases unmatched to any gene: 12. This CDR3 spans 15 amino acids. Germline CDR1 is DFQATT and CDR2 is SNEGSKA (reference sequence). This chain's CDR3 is CSASQYRGQGYGYTF. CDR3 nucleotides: TGCAGTGCTAGCCAATACAGGGGCCAGGGATATGGCTACACCTTC.

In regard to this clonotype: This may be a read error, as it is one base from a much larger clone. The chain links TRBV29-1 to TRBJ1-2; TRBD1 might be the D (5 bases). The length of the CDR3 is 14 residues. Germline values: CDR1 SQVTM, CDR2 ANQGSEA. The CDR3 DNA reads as TGCAGCGTCGAAGAAGCAGGGAGGGGCTATGGCTCCACCTTC. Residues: CSVEEAGRGYGSTF.

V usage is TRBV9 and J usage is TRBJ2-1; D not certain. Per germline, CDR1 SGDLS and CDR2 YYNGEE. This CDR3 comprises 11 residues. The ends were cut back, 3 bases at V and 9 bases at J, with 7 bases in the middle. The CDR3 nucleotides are TGTGCCAGCAGCGCCATTGGTGAGCAGTTCTTC. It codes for CASSAIGEQFF.

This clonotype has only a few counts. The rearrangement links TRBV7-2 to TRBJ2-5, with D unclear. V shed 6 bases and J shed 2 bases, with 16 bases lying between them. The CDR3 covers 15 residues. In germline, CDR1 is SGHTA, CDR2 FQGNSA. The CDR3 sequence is CASRKWPGPQETQYF. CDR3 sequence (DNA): TGTGCCAGCAGAAAATGGCCGGGTCCTCAAGAGACCCAGTACTTC. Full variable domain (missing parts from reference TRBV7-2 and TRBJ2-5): GAGVSQSPSNKVTEKGKDVELRCDPISGHTALYWYRQSLGQGLEFLIYFQGNSAPDKSGLPSDRFSAERTGGSVSTLTIQRTQQEDSAVYLCASRKWPGPQETQYFGPGTRLLVL.